The rows below give T cell receptor beta chains drawn from one sample of a study of identical twins. TCRdb re-derived calls from the 5' RACE reads in MiXCR, one entry per CDR3 protein. Found here are about 190,000 distinct CDR3 sequences, roughly 15% of them singletons; the top ten hold 40% to 45%. The sample was also reused in another study, on T cells expressing NK-cell markers.

Source material: CD8+ T cells sorted from blood. The receptors derive from a woman in her late teens or twenties in good health. The CDR3 runs from the conserved cysteine through the conserved F or W.

V gene,J gene,CDR3 protein
TRBV6-5,TRBJ2-3,CASSGRPDTQYF
TRBV5-1,TRBJ2-1,CASRPQGSGRVRGNEQFF
TRBV14,TRBJ1-1,CASSRGQYTEAFF
TRBV9,TRBJ2-1,CASSAYGSSYEQFF
TRBV12-3/TRBV12-4,TRBJ1-1,CASSYSMVTEAFF
TRBV12-3/TRBV12-4,TRBJ2-7,CASSSPWRDYSYEQYF
TRBV5-1,TRBJ1-1,CASRWRNTEAFF
TRBV9,TRBJ2-1,CASSSVLAEQFF
TRBV7-2,TRBJ2-7,CASSPDSAHEQYF
TRBV12-3/TRBV12-4,TRBJ2-7,CASSVSGSAYEQYF
TRBV20-1,TRBJ2-2,CSAADRGDTGELFF
TRBV11-3,TRBJ2-2,CASSFGTSGLSGELFF
TRBV4-2,TRBJ2-5,CASSQEIGVQETQYF
TRBV9,TRBJ1-1,CASSAGAGEAFF
TRBV12-3/TRBV12-4,TRBJ2-1,CASRNINEQFF
TRBV7-9,TRBJ1-2,CASSLGGRYGYTF
TRBV7-9,TRBJ2-7,CASSPETSQSSYEQYF
TRBV9,TRBJ2-1,CASSVGTSGGSSYNEQFF
TRBV11-2,TRBJ2-7,CASSSEGSGAYEQYF
TRBV7-6,TRBJ2-1,CASSSSGHSYNEQFF
TRBV9,TRBJ1-1,CASSDPDGGTEAFF
TRBV12-3/TRBV12-4,TRBJ1-1,CASTRTGNTEAFF
TRBV7-8,TRBJ2-3,CASSLPTTDTQYF
TRBV20-1,TRBJ1-1,CSARDSALVNTEAFF
TRBV20-1,TRBJ2-7,CSATGTSGGSYEQYF
TRBV7-9,TRBJ2-3,CASSLAEAQYF
TRBV7-9,TRBJ2-1,CASSLARAGGIEQFF
TRBV5-1,TRBJ2-7,CASSFEGWTYEQYF
TRBV27,TRBJ2-5,CASRQTSGRVVETQYF
TRBV20-1,TRBJ2-7,CSATNGQGPTYEQYF
TRBV29-1,TRBJ2-1,CSVDAGQGGYYNEQFF
TRBV6-5,TRBJ1-5,CASSYLPGGNSNQPQHF
TRBV2,TRBJ2-3,CASTLAGASTDTQYF
TRBV18,TRBJ2-1,CASSPRRDSDNEQFF
TRBV9,TRBJ2-1,CASSVGLGTSEQFF
TRBV27,TRBJ2-3,CASQNSGYTDTQYF
TRBV7-2,TRBJ1-1,CASSLGDREITEAFF
TRBV2,TRBJ2-7,CASSEVVGGPRQYF
TRBV4-3,TRBJ2-7,CASSQGTSGIYEQYF
TRBV20-1,TRBJ2-1,CSAPWVGRDLVYNEQFF
TRBV29-1,TRBJ1-1,CSVGGRTVNTEAFF
TRBV19,TRBJ1-1,CASSNRLEAFF
TRBV6-1,TRBJ1-1,CASSPLGGGTEAFF